This T cell receptor (beta chain) appears in the sequencing data of a study of chemoradiotherapy in HPV16-positive cancers. Assay used: immunoSEQ multiplex PCR; TCRdb lists only in-frame clones, some missing. The table has tens of thousands of clones, about 82% seen once. Germline assignment: CDR1 SGDLS and CDR2 YYNGEE. The CDR3 contains 15 residues. The germline V and J ends were trimmed by 4 bases and 2 bases, with 13 bases remaining between them. The origin of this receptor is a human donor with HPV-associated anogenital cancer. The V gene is TRBV9, the J gene TRBJ1-3; D possibly corresponds to TRBD1 (5 bases). The source was blood, collected from a patient who underwent chemoradiotherapy. The CDR3 loop is CASSSSGTAGNTIYF. In DNA form, the CDR3 reads TGTGCCAGCAGCAGCAGCGGGACGGCTGGAAACACCATATATTTT.